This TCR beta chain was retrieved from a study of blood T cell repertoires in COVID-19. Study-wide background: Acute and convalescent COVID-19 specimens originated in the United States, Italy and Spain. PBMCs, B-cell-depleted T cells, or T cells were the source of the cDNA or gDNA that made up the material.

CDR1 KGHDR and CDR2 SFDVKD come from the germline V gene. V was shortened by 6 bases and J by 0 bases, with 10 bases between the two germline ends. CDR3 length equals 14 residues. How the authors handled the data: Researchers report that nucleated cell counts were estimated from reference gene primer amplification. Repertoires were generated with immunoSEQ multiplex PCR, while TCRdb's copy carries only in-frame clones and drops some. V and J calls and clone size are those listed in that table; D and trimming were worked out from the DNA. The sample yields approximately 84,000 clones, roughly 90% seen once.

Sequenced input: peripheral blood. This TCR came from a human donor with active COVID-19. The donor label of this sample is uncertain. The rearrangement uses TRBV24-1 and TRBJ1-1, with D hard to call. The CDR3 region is CATSSGIMNTEAFF. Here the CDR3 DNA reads TGTGCCACCAGTTCGGGGATAATGAACACTGAAGCTTTCTTT.